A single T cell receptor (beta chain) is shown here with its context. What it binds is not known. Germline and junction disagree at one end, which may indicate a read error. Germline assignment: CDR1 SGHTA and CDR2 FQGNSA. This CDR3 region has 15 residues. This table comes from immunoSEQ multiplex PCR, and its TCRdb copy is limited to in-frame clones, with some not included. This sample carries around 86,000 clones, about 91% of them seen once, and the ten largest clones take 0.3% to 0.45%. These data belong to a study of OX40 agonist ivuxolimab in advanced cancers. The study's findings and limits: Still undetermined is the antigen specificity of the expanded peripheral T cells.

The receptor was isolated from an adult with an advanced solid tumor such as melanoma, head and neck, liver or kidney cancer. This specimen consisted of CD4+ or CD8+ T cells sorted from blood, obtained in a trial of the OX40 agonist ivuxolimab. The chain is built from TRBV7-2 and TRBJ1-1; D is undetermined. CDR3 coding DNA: TGTGCCAGCAGCTTAGACCCCCAGGTGAACCCTGAAGCTTTCTTT. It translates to CASSLDPQVNPEAFF.